The 11 T cell receptor beta chains below come from one sample, sequenced in a study of CD8 T cells in ankylosing spondylitis. TCRdb ran MiXCR on the 5' RACE reads and lists one entry per CDR3 protein. The sample records some 240,000 distinct CDR3 sequences, approximately 24% being singletons. The sample comprised blood, either unsorted or a sorted T cell fraction (not recorded which). These receptors were obtained from a male donor with ankylosing spondylitis or in good health (not recorded which).

V gene TRBV10-3 combines with J gene TRBJ2-5; 9 bases match TRBD2. Germline V CDR1 and CDR2: ENHRY, SYGVKD. The J segment lost 5 bases and the V segment lost 4 bases, leaving 8 bases of the junction unmatched. This CDR3 is built from 15 residues. In DNA form, the CDR3 reads TGTGCCATCAGTGCGGCGGGGGGGCCTTTGGAGACCCAGTACTTC. Its translation: CAISAAGGPLETQYF.

The rearrangement uses TRBV20-1 and TRBJ2-3, with 8 bases lining up with TRBD2. Per germline, CDR1 DFQATT and CDR2 SNEGSKA (reference sequence). The CDR3 is 16 residues long. The trim removed 6 bases at V and 3 bases at J, leaving 14 bases unmatched. In nucleotides, the CDR3 is TGCAGTGCGAGGACCCCCGGGGGGGCCGGGACAGATACGCAGTATTTT. Translating gives CSARTPGGAGTDTQYF.

The V call is TRBV7-8, the J call TRBJ1-6; no clear D. There are 13 residues in the CDR3. Trimming left V 4 bases short and J 11 bases short, with 12 bases between. The germline V gene encodes CDR1 SGHVS and CDR2 FQNEAQ. CDR3 in amino acids: CASSSDGSAPLHF. CDR3 coding DNA: TGTGCCAGCAGCTCGGACGGGAGCGCACCCCTCCACTTT.

V is TRBV9 and J is TRBJ2-7, with D maybe TRBD1 (6 bases). CDR1 and CDR2 (germline): SGDLS, YYNGEE. There are 15 residues in the CDR3. Trimming took 3 bases from V and 2 from J, leaving 15 bases between them. CDR3 nucleotide sequence: TGTGCCAGCAGCGCTCCTCCGGGACACCCCTACGAGCAGTACTTC. Its translation: CASSAPPGHPYEQYF.

The chain couples TRBV11-1 to TRBJ1-2; possibly TRBD1 for D (5 bases). Germline values: CDR1 SGHAT, CDR2 FQDESV (reference sequence). The CDR3 runs to 12 residues. The V and J ends lost 3 bases and 6 bases respectively, with 8 bases between them. This CDR3 reads CASSFEGDGYTF. CDR3 nucleotides: TGTGCCAGCAGCTTTGAAGGGGATGGCTACACCTTC.

In its sample, this clonotype was seen many times. The chain is built from TRBV29-1 and TRBJ2-1, with 9 bases fitting TRBD1. V was clipped by 4 bases and J by 7 bases; unmatched bases: 2. This CDR3 spans 12 amino acids. Germline V lookup: CDR1 SQVTM, CDR2 ANQGSEA. This CDR3 reads CSVGGQGNEQFF. The CDR3 DNA follows: TGCAGCGTTGGAGGACAGGGGAATGAGCAGTTCTTC.

This chain connects TRBV10-1 to TRBJ2-7; D call uncertain. CDR1 WNHNN and CDR2 SYGVQD come from the germline V gene (reference sequence). Between the trimmed V and J ends, which lost 7 bases and 5 bases, there was a span of 12 bases. CDR3 length equals 12 residues. The CDR3 loop is CASMSSWHEQYF. The CDR3 nucleotides read TGCGCCAGCATGAGCTCGTGGCACGAGCAGTACTTC.

For this clonotype: This is likely a read error, given that the CDR3 carries no conserved phenylalanine or tryptophan at its end. The chain employs TRBV27 and TRBJ2-7; D is undetermined. The V end lost 6 bases, the J end lost 2 bases, and 5 bases lay between the germline ends. Germline-derived CDR1 and CDR2 are MNHEY and SMNVEV (reference sequence). The CDR3 has 11 residues. This chain's CDR3 is CASREAYEQYL. The CDR3 DNA follows: TGTGCCAGCAGGGAAGCCTACGAGCAGTACTTG.

This clonotype has only a few counts. The rearrangement uses TRBV20-1 and TRBJ2-2, with unresolved D. Trimming cost V 5 bases and J 5 bases, with 15 bases left between them. This CDR3 is built from 14 residues. Germline values: CDR1 DFQATT, CDR2 SNEGSKA (reference sequence). CDR3 loop: CSAPDRGRTGELFF. The CDR3 nucleotides are TGCAGTGCTCCGGACCGTGGACGAACCGGGGAGCTGTTTTTT.

This clonotype occurred many times. The chain has TRBV29-1 and TRBJ1-1; 10 nucleotides match TRBD1. V trimming: 5 bases; J trimming: 10 bases; junction bases outside the gene matches: 10. There are 13 residues in the CDR3. From germline, CDR1 is SQVTM and CDR2 ANQGSEA. In DNA, the CDR3 is TGCAGCGTTAGCCGTCGGACAGGGGGGGGAGCTTTCTTT. It codes for CSVSRRTGGGAFF.

The chain couples TRBV2 to TRBJ1-1, with unresolved D. Germline CDR1 reads SNHLY; CDR2 reads FYNNEI. There are 12 residues in the CDR3. Deletions cut 6 bases from V and 7 bases from J, with 12 bases between. The CDR3, as DNA: TGTGCCAGCAGACGAGGACGGAATGAAGCTTTCTTT. This sequence encodes CASRRGRNEAFF.